These 26 T cell receptor beta chains share one sample of origin, sequenced in a study of T-cell reconstitution after alpha-beta-depleted transplantation in children (dated by TCRdb to the mid-2010s). Library preparation employed PCR. Sequencer: Illumina HiSeq 2500. To normalize quantification of the TCRbeta repertoire, the TCR libraries were built with molecular barcoding that relied on unique molecular identifiers. TCRdb reworked the public reads: Q25 trimming with fastp, MiXCR clone assembly, productive beta chains retained. Rows with a matching CDR3 protein are joined into one entry that keeps the most common DNA and genes. The sample profile shows over 200,000 distinct CDR3 sequences; about a tenth of them were found once. The ten largest clonotypes hold roughly 6.2% of the sample. Here the sequenced sample was PBMCs from the stem cell graft donor, taken from the stem cell graft. These receptors originate from a human donor who donated a stem cell graft to a child with acute lymphoblastic leukemia.

The V gene is TRBV2, the J gene TRBJ1-1; 9 bases match TRBD1. The CDR3 is 15 amino acids. With 5 bases clipped from V and 5 bases from J, the junction kept 9 bases outside the gene matches. Germline CDR1 SNHLY, CDR2 FYNNEI. CDR3 nucleotides: TGTGCCAGCAGTCGAACAGGGGGCGCACGGACTGAAGCTTTCTTT. Its protein product is CASSRTGGARTEAFF.

This clonotype has ten or more counts. CDR3 bases: TGTGCCAGCAGCCCGGGGACAGGGGGGTATTTCTATGGCTACACCTTC. Its protein is CASSPGTGGYFYGYTF. This chain connects TRBV12-3 or TRBV12-4 to TRBJ1-2, with 11 bases that match TRBD1. V gave up 6 bases and J gave up 4 bases; unmatched junction bases: 10. The CDR3 loop spans 16 amino acids.

This clonotype showed up just a few times. The chain has TRBV27 and TRBJ2-1; the match to TRBD1 covers 12 bases. The J segment lost 8 bases and the V segment lost 5 bases, leaving 10 bases of the junction unmatched. The CDR3 totals 16 residues. Germline values: CDR1 MNHEY, CDR2 SMNVEV (reference sequence). CDR3 nucleotide sequence: TGTGCCAGCAGTGACAGCCCGGGACAGGGGGCAGATGAGCAGTTCTTC. Translation: CASSDSPGQGADEQFF.

The J gene is TRBJ2-5, the V gene TRBV29-1; 7 bases map to TRBD2. With V trimmed by 6 bases and J by 5 bases, 9 bases remained unmatched. The CDR3 sequence is 13 residues long. The V gene's germline CDR1 is SQVTM and CDR2 ANQGSEA. For the CDR3, the DNA is TGCAGCGTGACAGAGACTAGCAGGGAGACCCAGTACTTC. This codes for CSVTETSRETQYF.

This chain joins TRBV20-1 and TRBJ1-1; D is perhaps TRBD1 (5 bases). The CDR3 loop spans 13 amino acids. V lost 5 bases and J 6 bases, leaving 16 bases between the germline ends. CDR1 is DFQATT and CDR2 is SNEGSKA in the germline V gene (reference sequence). CDR3 nucleotide sequence: TGCAGTGCTGGTGACAGTAAGGGTGCTGAAGCTTTCTTT. This gives the protein CSAGDSKGAEAFF.

The chain employs TRBV20-1 and TRBJ2-5, with D possibly matching TRBD2 (6 bases). The germline V gene has CDR1 DFQATT and CDR2 SNEGSKA (reference sequence). This CDR3 is built from 15 residues. V gave up 0 bases and J gave up 1 base, with 12 bases separating them. As DNA, the CDR3 is TGCAGTGCTAGAGACGTTACGACTAGCCAAGAGACCCAGTACTTC. Residues: CSARDVTTSQETQYF.

This chain uses TRBV6-1 with TRBJ1-4; D is perhaps TRBD1 (6 bases). The CDR3 is made up of 16 amino acids. The V and J ends lost 6 bases and 0 bases respectively, with 14 bases between them. Germline V lookup: CDR1 MNHNS, CDR2 SASEGT. The CDR3 DNA reads as TGTGCCAGCAGGACAGGCAGAGGGGCAACTAATGAAAAACTGTTTTTT. This codes for CASRTGRGATNEKLFF.

The chain links TRBV11-3 to TRBJ2-2; 11 positions match TRBD2. CDR1 and CDR2 (germline): SGHNT, YENEEA. This CDR3 has 17 amino acids. V shed 4 bases, J shed 5 bases, and the junction held 9 bases outside the gene matches. CDR3 in DNA: TGTGCCAGCAGCTCCCGGCACCTAGCGGGGGGTACCGGGGAGCTGTTTTTT. Its translation is CASSSRHLAGGTGELFF.

The rearrangement uses TRBV20-1 and TRBJ1-4, with TRBD1 matching over 11 bases. The germline V gene has CDR1 DFQATT and CDR2 SNEGSKA (reference sequence). The CDR3 has 16 residues. V gave up 1 base and J gave up 8 bases; unmatched junction bases: 9. The CDR3 loop is CSARAQGQGVAEKLFF. In DNA, the CDR3 is TGCAGTGCTAGAGCTCAGGGACAGGGGGTTGCGGAAAAACTGTTTTTT.

This clonotype was found many times. The CDR3 DNA sequence: TGTGCCAGTACCGACAGTCGCGTCGGTGGCTACACCTTC. It codes for CASTDSRVGGYTF. The rearrangement links TRBV12-3 or TRBV12-4 to TRBJ1-2, with a weak D call TRBD1 (5 bases). CDR3 size: 13 residues. The ends were cut back, 9 bases at V and 7 bases at J, with 18 bases in the middle.

The V and J genes are TRBV6-9 and TRBJ2-3; D may match TRBD1 or TRBD2 (6 bases each). Germline CDR1 reads MNHGY; CDR2 reads SVAAGI. The CDR3 contains 17 residues. The CDR3 nucleotides are TGTGGCGCCAGTTATTGGGGGGCGGCTCGTAGCACAGATACGCAGTATTTT. This gives the protein CGASYWGAARSTDTQYF.

The gene calls are TRBV11-2 and TRBJ1-1; D possibly corresponds to TRBD1 (5 bases). The CDR3 totals 13 residues. V lost 1 base to trimming and J lost 7 bases, with 10 bases between them. Germline V lookup: CDR1 SGHAT, CDR2 FQNNGV. CDR3 nucleotides: TGTGCCAGCAGCTTAGGGACATATGGTGAAGCTTTCTTT. It translates to CASSLGTYGEAFF.

This clonotype was counted a few times. The J gene is TRBJ2-7, the V gene TRBV7-9; TRBD1 agrees at 8 bases. V trimming: 6 bases; J trimming: 2 bases; junction bases outside the gene matches: 6. This CDR3 has 14 residues. The germline CDR1 and CDR2 sequences are SEHNR and FQNEAQ (reference sequence). The CDR3 is CASRDRDKTYEQYF. The CDR3 DNA reads TGTGCCAGCAGGGACAGGGACAAAACCTACGAGCAGTACTTC.

The rearrangement links TRBV23-1 to TRBJ2-3; D gene ambiguous. TRBV23-1 is known as an ORF, though its function is uncertain. This CDR3 spans 16 amino acids. Trimming pared 2 bases from V and 4 bases from J, leaving 16 bases between. CDR3 sequence: CASSQLFKGCSDTQYF. For the CDR3, the DNA is TGCGCCAGCAGTCAACTTTTTAAGGGCTGCTCAGATACGCAGTATTTT.

Details on this clonotype: Mismatch with germline at one junction end may stem from a read error. The V and J genes are TRBV3-1 and TRBJ2-1; 13 positions agree with TRBD2. The CDR3 length is 19 residues. The V gene's germline CDR1 is LGHDT and CDR2 YNNKEL (reference sequence). CDR3 DNA sequence: TGTACCAGCAGCCGCATTATGACTAGCGGGGGGACTGCGGGCAATGAGCAGTTCTTC. It is translated as CTSSRIMTSGGTAGNEQFF.

This clonotype was recorded a few times. The CDR3 sequence is CSGIQGDHEQYF. The DNA of the CDR3 is TGCAGCGGAATACAGGGGGACCACGAGCAGTACTTC. This chain joins TRBV29-1 and TRBJ2-7; 8 nucleotides line up with TRBD1. The germline CDR1 and CDR2 sequences are SQVTM and ANQGSEA. The CDR3 runs 12 residues. V shed 7 bases and J 5 bases; nucleotides not matched to a gene: 7.

This clonotype was seen at least ten times. The V and J genes are TRBV7-2 and TRBJ1-1; D may be TRBD1 (6 bases). The germline V and J ends were trimmed by 3 bases and 4 bases, with 12 bases remaining between them. The CDR3 contains 14 residues. The germline V gene encodes CDR1 SGHTA and CDR2 FQGNSA. The CDR3 sequence: CASSLALRGTEAFF. The DNA of the CDR3 is TGTGCCAGCAGCTTGGCGCTCAGGGGCACTGAAGCTTTCTTT.

V and J are TRBV19 and TRBJ1-2; no firm D call. The CDR3 length is 12 residues. Germline loops: CDR1 LNHDA, CDR2 SQIVND (reference sequence). V gave up 9 bases and J gave up 4 bases, with 12 bases separating them. CDR3 amino acids: CASEVQGYGYTF. Here the CDR3 DNA reads TGTGCCAGCGAAGTCCAAGGCTATGGCTACACCTTC. Full variable domain (missing parts from reference TRBV19 and TRBJ1-2): DGGITQSPKYLFRKEGQNVTLSCEQNLNHDAMYWYRQDPGQGLRLIYYSQIVNDFQKGDIAEGYSVSREKKESFPLTVTSAQKNPTAFYLCASEVQGYGYTFGSGTRLTVV.

This clonotype appeared a few times. The chain carries TRBV29-1 and TRBJ1-4, with TRBD1 as a possible D gene (5 bases). V lost 4 bases and J lost 10, with 10 bases in between. Per the germline V gene, CDR1 is SQVTM and CDR2 is ANQGSEA. The length of the CDR3 is 11 residues. The CDR3 bases are TGCAGCGTTGTAACGGGGGTAAAACTGTTTTTT. Its translation: CSVVTGVKLFF.

In this sample, this clonotype turned up a few times. This chain connects TRBV5-1 to TRBJ1-2; no reliable D call. Per germline, CDR1 SGHRS and CDR2 YFSETQ. The CDR3 loop spans 13 amino acids. The ends were cut back, 2 bases at V and 3 bases at J, with 8 bases in the middle. CDR3 sequence reads: CASSFDGDYGYTF. For the CDR3, the DNA is TGCGCCAGCAGCTTCGACGGGGACTATGGCTACACCTTC.

This clonotype was seen only a few times. This chain connects TRBV4-1 to TRBJ2-5; 7 positions agree with TRBD2. V shed 1 base and J 7 bases; nucleotides not matched to a gene: 18. The CDR3 loop spans 18 amino acids. Germline V gives CDR1 MGHRA, CDR2 YSYEKL. The CDR3 loop is CASSQGSGTLPDEGTQYF. The CDR3 bases are TGCGCCAGCAGCCAAGGGAGCGGGACTTTACCTGACGAAGGGACCCAGTACTTC.

This chain links TRBV20-1 with TRBJ2-3; D tentatively fits TRBD1 or TRBD2 (6 bases each). The CDR3 sequence is 15 residues long. V was cut by 6 bases and J by 6 bases, with 22 bases left in between. The germline V gene encodes CDR1 DFQATT and CDR2 SNEGSKA (reference sequence). The CDR3 here is CSARELGGAGDTQYF. CDR3 nucleotides: TGCAGTGCCCGGGAGTTGGGGGGCGCGGGGGATACGCAGTATTTT.

This rearrangement joins TRBV5-1 to TRBJ1-4; D perhaps matches TRBD1 (6 bases). V gave up 1 base and J gave up 8 bases, with 12 bases separating them. The CDR3 is 14 residues long. Germline V gives CDR1 SGHRS, CDR2 YFSETQ. For the CDR3, the DNA is TGCGCCAGCAGCTTGTCGGGACATCCCGAAAAACTGTTTTTT. Translated: CASSLSGHPEKLFF.

This clonotype has more than one count but fewer than ten. The rearrangement joins TRBV11-3 to TRBJ1-1; D is ambiguous. The CDR3 runs to 11 residues. V lost 4 bases to trimming and J lost 7 bases, with 7 bases between them. CDR1 and CDR2 from the germline V gene are SGHNT and YENEEA. Here the CDR3 reads CASSSFGEAFF. The CDR3 bases are TGTGCCAGCAGCTCCTTCGGTGAAGCTTTCTTT. The variable domain in full, completed from reference TRBV11-3 and TRBJ1-1, reads EAGVVQSPRYKIIEKKQPVAFWCNPISGHNTLYWYLQNLGQGPELLIRYENEEAVDDSQLPKDRFSAERLKGVDSTLKIQPAELGDSAVYLCASSSFGEAFFGQGTRLTVV.

The chain is built from TRBV6-2 or TRBV6-3 and TRBJ2-7, with D possibly being TRBD2 (5 bases). Per germline, CDR1 MNHEY and CDR2 SVGEGT. Trimming removed 8 bases at V and 3 bases at J, with 26 bases between. The CDR3 loop spans 17 amino acids. The CDR3 nucleotides are TGTGCCAGCTCATCTCCCCCGGGAACGGTCAAGGGCTACGAGCAGTACTTC. Its protein product is CASSSPPGTVKGYEQYF.

This clonotype was picked up many times. This chain uses TRBV6-5 with TRBJ2-5; D is undetermined. Germline assignment: CDR1 MNHEY and CDR2 SVGAGI. This CDR3 comprises 15 residues. V was trimmed by 1 base and J by 1 base, leaving 10 bases between them. The CDR3 here is CASSYLGRSQETQYF. The CDR3 bases are TGTGCCAGCAGTTACTTAGGCAGATCCCAAGAGACCCAGTACTTC.